These T cell receptor beta chains were read from a single sample in a study of a mutant IDH1 vaccine in newly diagnosed glioma. No antigens are known for them. Assay: immunoSEQ multiplex PCR; the TCRdb copy retains only in-frame clones and omits some. The sample contains about 68,000 clones, 84% of which appear only once. The specimen comprised PBMCs, sampled from a glioma patient whose treatment included an IDH1 peptide vaccine. These receptor sequences come from a man in his late teens or twenties with glioma. Each CDR3 is given with its conserved first and last residue. D genes are given only for firm matches. The listing skips clone size in some rows; elsewhere it reads once, few, many or a size class.

>-|TRBV19|TRBJ2-3|-
TGTGCCAGTAAGGACCAGCGGAAAGTTACAGATACGCAGTATTTT
CASKDQRKVTDTQYF
>-|TRBV19|TRBJ2-2|-
TGTGCCAGTAGTACCCCTCTTGGTGCGAACACCGGGGAGCTGTTTTTT
CASSTPLGANTGELFF
>TRBD2|TRBV6-5|TRBJ2-5|-
TGTGCCGTCGCGGGAGGGTTACAAGAGACCCAGTACTTC
CAVAGGLQETQYF
>-|TRBV2|TRBJ2-3|-
TGTGCCAGCAGCCTCGACACAGATACGCAGTATTTT
CASSLDTDTQYF
>-|TRBV7-9|TRBJ1-2|-
TGTGCCAGCAGCCCAGCAGTTGGTGGAGGCTACACCTTC
CASSPAVGGGYTF
>-|TRBV5-4|TRBJ2-1|-
TGTGCCAGCAGCTGGGGGCGGGTTGCCTCTCCCAATGAGCAGTTCTTC
CASSWGRVASPNEQFF
>-|TRBV4-3|TRBJ1-2|-
TGCGCCAGCAGCGGCAGGGGAAAGGATGGCTACACCTTC
CASSGRGKDGYTF
>-|TRBV30|TRBJ1-1|few
TGTGCCTGGAGCAGGCAGATGAACACTGAAGCTTTCTTT
CAWSRQMNTEAFF
>TRBD1|TRBV2|TRBJ2-1|-
TGTGCCAGCAGTGCTGGACAGGGGAGGGAAAATGAGCAGTTCTTC
CASSAGQGRENEQFF
>TRBD2|TRBV28|TRBJ2-7|-
TGTGCCAGCAGTGGACTAGCGGGAAAGTACTTC
CASSGLAGKYF
>-|TRBV5-1|TRBJ1-1|-
TGCGCCAGCAGCTTGGCATTTACCAGGGTGATGAACACTGAAGCTTTCTTT
CASSLAFTRVMNTEAFF
>TRBD1|TRBV6-6|TRBJ2-2|-
TGTGCCAGCAGTACTCCCGGGACAGGGTTGGGGGAGCTGTTTTTT
CASSTPGTGLGELFF
>-|TRBV11-2|TRBJ1-1|-
TGTGCCAGCAGCCCCCACGCAGGCCTGAACACTGAAGCTTTCTTT
CASSPHAGLNTEAFF
>-|TRBV30|TRBJ1-1|-
TGTGCCTGGAGTCACAGGGTCCCGAGCGCTGAAGCTTTCTTT
CAWSHRVPSAEAFF
>-|TRBV6-5|TRBJ1-5|-
TGTGCCAGCAGTTACGACACCAATCAGCCCCAGCATTTT
CASSYDTNQPQHF
>-|TRBV5-4|TRBJ2-2|-
TGTGCCAGCAGCTTGTTTAGGGGCTCGGGCGTGGCGAACACCGGGGAGCTGTTTTTT
CASSLFRGSGVANTGELFF
>-|TRBV14|TRBJ1-2|-
TGTGCCAGCAGCCAATGGGAGTTGTCGGGGGGAATGCATGGCTACACCTTC
CASSQWELSGGMHGYTF
>TRBD1|TRBV5-1|TRBJ1-2|-
TGCGCCAGCAGCTGGGACAGGGCCTATGGCTACACCTTC
CASSWDRAYGYTF
>TRBD1|TRBV9|TRBJ2-3|-
TGTGCCAGCAGCTCCGGACAGGGGACAGATACGCAGTATTTT
CASSSGQGTDTQYF
>TRBD1|TRBV7-9|TRBJ2-3|-
TGTGCCAGCAGCTTCAAGACAGGGAGCACAGATACGCAGTATTTT
CASSFKTGSTDTQYF
>TRBD2|TRBV11-1|TRBJ2-1|-
TGTGCCAGCAGCTTCAACCCGGGACTAGCGGGAGGGCCCTACAATGAGCAGTTCTTC
CASSFNPGLAGGPYNEQFF
>-|TRBV4-3|TRBJ1-5|few
TGCGCCAGCAGCCAAGATGTGGGTAAGTTGCCCCAGCATTTT
CASSQDVGKLPQHF
>-|TRBV29-1|TRBJ2-5|-
TGCAGCGCCGGGGACGTCAGGCATCGAGAGACCCAGTACTTC
CSAGDVRHRETQYF
>-|TRBV5-1|TRBJ2-3|-
TGCGCCAGCAGCTTGGATCTTACGGGGACAGATACGCAGTATTTT
CASSLDLTGTDTQYF
>-|TRBV11-2|TRBJ2-7|once
TGTGCCAGCAGCTTAATGTCAGGGTTCTCCTACGAGCAGTACTTC
CASSLMSGFSYEQYF
>-|TRBV28|TRBJ2-7|-
TGTGCCAGCAGCCCCGCCGGCCGCCGTTGGGAGCAGTACTTC
CASSPAGRRWEQYF
>-|TRBV28|TRBJ1-1|-
TGTGCCAGTCTGACCCGATCCATGGCGGGGGACACTGAAGCTTTCTTT
CASLTRSMAGDTEAFF
>TRBD2|TRBV5-1|TRBJ2-7|-
TGCGCCAGCAGCTTGGTGGGGACTAGCGGGAGGGTGCAGTACTTC
CASSLVGTSGRVQYF